The 14 T cell receptor beta chains given below trace back to one sample, sequenced in a study of blood T cell repertoires in COVID-19. Clones were read by immunoSEQ multiplex PCR, and TCRdb kept only the in-frame ones, dropping some. The sample records tens of thousands of clones, about 80% being singletons. The material sequenced was peripheral blood. The receptors originated from a man between 65 and 85 years old with active or convalescent COVID-19.

This chain uses TRBV5-1 with TRBJ2-5, with 8 bases matching TRBD1. After removal of 4 bases from V and 5 bases from J, the junction contained 10 bases not matched to a gene. CDR3 length equals 15 residues. CDR1 and CDR2 from the germline V gene are SGHRS and YFSETQ. The CDR3 sequence is CASSLNRGERETQYF. CDR3 nucleotides: TGCGCCAGCAGCCTAAACAGGGGGGAAAGGGAGACCCAGTACTTC.

The rearrangement links TRBV4-1 to TRBJ2-2; the D is unclear. CDR1 and CDR2 from the germline V gene are MGHRA and YSYEKL. The CDR3 sequence is 17 residues long. V lost 0 bases to trimming and J lost 0 bases, with 11 bases between them. CDR3 bases: TGCGCCAGCAGCCAAGATTATCCCGCAGCGAACACCGGGGAGCTGTTTTTT. This translates into CASSQDYPAANTGELFF.

This sequence joins TRBV6-4 and TRBJ2-2; possible D gene TRBD1, 5 bases. Trimming stripped 2 bases from V and 2 bases from J, with 15 bases between. Germline CDR1 is MRHNA and CDR2 is SNTAGT. The CDR3 loop spans 17 amino acids. This CDR3 reads CASSDPYRILNTGELFF. CDR3 nucleotide sequence: TGTGCCAGCAGTGACCCCTACAGGATTCTCAACACCGGGGAGCTGTTTTTT.

This sequence joins TRBV7-2 and TRBJ2-5; 8 bases map to TRBD2. This CDR3 comprises 14 residues. CDR1 is SGHTA and CDR2 is FQGNSA in the germline V gene. Trimming at V came to 3 bases and at J to 5 bases, leaving 5 bases not matched to a gene. In DNA, the CDR3 is TGTGCCAGCAGCTTCCACGGGGGGGCGGAGACCCAGTACTTC. Translated: CASSFHGGAETQYF.

The rearrangement uses TRBV7-9 and TRBJ1-1; 8 bases agree with TRBD1. The V segment lost 4 bases and the J segment 4 bases; nucleotides outside the gene matches: 5. The V gene's germline CDR1 is SEHNR and CDR2 FQNEAQ (reference sequence). The CDR3 sequence is 14 residues long. The CDR3: CASSSTGAVTEAFF. CDR3 DNA sequence: TGTGCCAGCAGCTCGACAGGGGCGGTCACTGAAGCTTTCTTT.

The chain uses TRBV5-5 and TRBJ2-7; a possible D gene is TRBD2 (6 bases). This CDR3 contains 16 residues. V was trimmed by 1 base and J by 2 bases, leaving 16 bases between them. CDR1 and CDR2 from the germline V gene are SGHKS and YYEKEE (reference sequence). Written as DNA, the CDR3 is TGTGCCAGCAGCTTGTCGGCACTAGCACCAGCCTACGAGCAGTACTTC. Translated: CASSLSALAPAYEQYF.

The V and J genes are TRBV10-3 and TRBJ2-5; D possibly corresponds to TRBD1 (5 bases). The germline gives CDR1 ENHRY, CDR2 SYGVKD. CDR3 length equals 13 residues. Trimming removed 6 bases at V and 4 bases at J, with 12 bases between. CDR3 sequence reads: CAIRATERETQYF. CDR3 sequence (DNA): TGTGCCATCAGAGCGACAGAACGAGAGACCCAGTACTTC.

The chain carries TRBV19 and TRBJ1-2; 9 positions agree with TRBD1. In germline, CDR1 is LNHDA, CDR2 SQIVND (reference sequence). V lost 4 bases to trimming and J lost 7 bases; unmatched junction nucleotides: 10. This CDR3 comprises 15 residues. In DNA form, the CDR3 reads TGTGCCAGTAGTAGACAGGGGGAAACGGGGAGTGGCTACACCTTC. Translating gives CASSRQGETGSGYTF.

V and J are TRBV5-1 and TRBJ2-1; the D gene is possibly TRBD2 (6 bases). The CDR3 has 14 residues. Trimming removed 0 bases from V and 10 bases from J, with 14 bases in between. Germline V CDR1 and CDR2: SGHRS, YFSETQ. CDR3 protein: CASSLGEAGWEQFF. CDR3 DNA: TGCGCCAGCAGCTTGGGGGAGGCCGGGTGGGAGCAGTTCTTC.

This chain joins TRBV29-1 and TRBJ1-5; 7 bases agree with TRBD1. J was trimmed by 4 bases and V by 4 bases; bases with no gene match: 10. The CDR3 spans 15 residues. CDR1 is SQVTM, CDR2 ANQGSEA, per germline. The CDR3 sequence: CSVVFGTALNQPQHF. The CDR3 coding sequence is TGCAGCGTTGTGTTTGGGACAGCATTAAATCAGCCCCAGCATTTT.

V usage is TRBV16 and J usage is TRBJ1-5; D might be TRBD1 (6 bases). V lost 2 bases to trimming and J lost 3 bases, with 14 bases between them. CDR1 KGHSY and CDR2 FQNENV come from the germline V gene. This CDR3 is built from 16 residues. CDR3 residues: CASSQPKTGNNQPQHF. The CDR3 region has the DNA TGTGCCAGCAGCCAACCCAAAACAGGGAACAATCAGCCCCAGCATTTT.

V and J are TRBV5-1 and TRBJ2-5; TRBD1 is a possible D gene (6 bases). The V gene lost 1 base and the J gene lost 5 bases, with 12 bases spanning the gap. This CDR3 has 14 residues. CDR1 SGHRS and CDR2 YFSETQ come from the germline V gene. The CDR3 loop reads CASSLTGSGETQYF. CDR3 DNA: TGCGCCAGCAGCTTGACAGGGTCGGGGGAGACCCAGTACTTC.

This clone was seen more than once but under ten times. This chain connects TRBV6-5 to TRBJ2-2; D uncertain. CDR3 length equals 14 residues. Germline V lookup: CDR1 MNHEY, CDR2 SVGAGI. Trimming pared 5 bases from V and 0 bases from J, leaving 7 bases between. The CDR3 loop is CASSIGANTGELFF. CDR3 DNA: TGTGCCAGCAGTATCGGTGCGAACACCGGGGAGCTGTTTTTT.

J is TRBJ2-3 and V is TRBV7-8; possible D gene TRBD2, 6 bases. Deletions cut 5 bases from V and 1 base from J, with 16 bases between. This CDR3 is built from 16 residues. In germline, CDR1 is SGHVS, CDR2 FQNEAQ. The CDR3 sequence: CASSPGLRGGTDTQYF. DNA of the CDR3: TGTGCCAGCAGCCCGGGACTCCGGGGTGGCACAGATACGCAGTATTTT. Full variable domain (remainder filled in from reference TRBV7-8 and TRBJ2-3): GAGVSQSPRYKVAKRGQDVALRCDPISGHVSLFWYQQALGQGPEFLTYFQNEAQLDKSGLPSDRFFAERPEGSVSTLKIQRTQQEDSAVYLCASSPGLRGGTDTQYFGPGTRLTVL.